A selection of T cell receptor beta chains follows, all from one sample in a study of tumor and adjacent non-tumor tissue in lung cancer. TCRdb recomputed calls from the multiplex PCR reads with MiXCR, one row per CDR3 protein. The data show roughly 81,000 distinct CDR3 sequences, with more than 60% seen just once and roughly 15% held by the top ten. The sequencing input was lung tumor tissue. Receptor source: a man between 65 and 85 years old with non-small cell lung cancer. CDR3s include the opening cysteine and the closing phenylalanine or tryptophan.

v_call,j_call,cdr3_length,cdr3_aa
TRBV28,TRBJ2-3,10,CASPRLTQYF
TRBV11-1,TRBJ2-3,16,CASSPLAGGPTDTQYF
TRBV18,TRBJ1-2,12,CASSPRNGGYTF
TRBV11-1,TRBJ2-7,15,CTSSLDGTGNYEQYF
TRBV11-2,TRBJ2-3,16,CASSLGHRGGTDTQYF
TRBV12-3/TRBV12-4,TRBJ2-5,16,CASSLYGTPFGETQYF
TRBV6-1,TRBJ2-7,16,CASNRFRQASGDEQYF
TRBV20-1,TRBJ2-5,12,CSANGDVETQYF
TRBV6-6,TRBJ2-5,14,CASGPTSYQETQYF
TRBV14,TRBJ2-2,17,CASSLTGTRGNTGELFF
TRBV12-1,TRBJ2-6,16,CVSSFGDRTGANVLTF
TRBV11-1,TRBJ2-6,15,CASSMAVSGANVLTF
TRBV4-2,TRBJ2-7,16,CACSPYRDASSYEQYF
TRBV10-3,TRBJ2-7,17,CAISEGASGRARYEHYF
TRBV20-1,TRBJ2-3,14,CSTRGWGGTDTHYF
TRBV11-2,TRBJ1-6,15,CVSSSMGTGTLPLHF
TRBV12-3/TRBV12-4,TRBJ1-5,15,CASSIGKGGNQPQHF
TRBV11-2,TRBJ1-1,13,CASSPGTRVRPHF
TRBV20-1,TRBJ2-7,13,CSASELLTYEQYF
TRBV10-3,TRBJ2-5,10,CAISAQTQYF
TRBV10-3,TRBJ1-5,14,CAICESSGSQPQHF
TRBV7-9,TRBJ1-2,15,CASSLIRDRDYGYTF
TRBV29-1,TRBJ2-5,12,CVSGDPQEIHYF
TRBV5-4,TRBJ2-5,15,CASSIWDLLRETQYF
TRBV11-1,TRBJ2-5,13,CASNPDGIETQYF
TRBV10-3,TRBJ2-3,17,CAISEGNSGSVTDTQYF
TRBV11-1,TRBJ2-7,10,CAGRLGEHYF
TRBV30,TRBJ2-7,15,CARSSPWTGSYEQYF
TRBV5-1,TRBJ2-1,17,CASSLARGNPDGSEQFF
TRBV6-1,TRBJ1-5,13,CASSGVYDQPQHF
TRBV6-1,TRBJ2-2,14,CASRDYRNTEELFF